The 20 T cell receptor beta chains listed next were all sequenced from one sample in a study of T cell responses to AZD1222 COVID-19 vaccine. The data were produced by immunoSEQ multiplex PCR, yet TCRdb's version contains in-frame clones alone and is incomplete. The sample carries approximately 100,000 clones, about nine tenths recorded once. The sequencing here drew on peripheral blood, taken on day 0 of AZD1222 vaccination. The origin of the receptors is an adult in good health.

The rearrangement links TRBV7-9 to TRBJ1-2; possible D gene TRBD1, 5 bases. The ends were cut back, 7 bases at V and 2 bases at J, with 23 bases in the middle. The CDR3 runs to 17 residues. CDR1 is SEHNR, CDR2 FQNEAQ, per germline (reference sequence). The CDR3 bases are TGTGCCAGCACCTTCTTGCAGGGTAATAAAGGCAACTATGGCTACACCTTC. This translates into CASTFLQGNKGNYGYTF.

The chain links TRBV5-1 to TRBJ1-3; D possibly corresponds to TRBD1 (5 bases). V lost 2 bases, J lost 7 bases, and 13 bases lay in between. Germline CDR1 reads SGHRS; CDR2 reads YFSETQ. The CDR3 has 14 amino acids. The CDR3 region has the DNA TGCGCCAGCAGCTTAGGGGACGGAGGGAACACCATATATTTT. Translating it yields CASSLGDGGNTIYF.

This chain uses TRBV5-1 with TRBJ1-2, with D unclear. Germline V gene sequence: CDR1 SGHRS, CDR2 YFSETQ. The CDR3 consists of 14 residues. Trimming stripped 0 bases from V and 2 bases from J, with 8 bases between. This CDR3 is CASSLAPANYGYTF. The CDR3 DNA follows: TGCGCCAGCAGCTTGGCGCCGGCCAACTATGGCTACACCTTC. Full variable domain (missing parts from reference TRBV5-1 and TRBJ1-2): KAGVTQTPRYLIKTRGQQVTLSCSPISGHRSVSWYQQTPGQGLQFLFEYFSETQRNKGNFPGRFSGRQFSNSRSEMNVSTLELGDSALYLCASSLAPANYGYTFGSGTRLTVV.

This clone was seen a single time. The chain joins TRBV3-1 (or the pseudogene TRBV3-2) to TRBJ1-2; 9 bases align to TRBD1. The CDR3 is made up of 15 amino acids. The V segment lost 4 bases and the J segment 6 bases; nucleotides outside the gene matches: 9. Germline CDR1 is LGHDT and CDR2 is YNNKEL (reference sequence). The CDR3, as DNA: TGTGCCAGCAGCCCCTGGGACAGGGAGCGAGATGGCTACACCTTC. Translated: CASSPWDRERDGYTF.

V usage is TRBV24-1 and J usage is TRBJ2-1, with D possibly being TRBD2 (6 bases). The germline V and J ends were trimmed by 5 bases and 8 bases, with 12 bases remaining between them. From germline, CDR1 is KGHDR and CDR2 SFDVKD. The CDR3 contains 13 residues. DNA of the CDR3: TGTGCCACCAGTGGTGGATGGGGGGATGAGCAGTTCTTC. It translates to CATSGGWGDEQFF.

J is TRBJ1-3 and V is TRBV2; a weak D match, TRBD1 (5 bases). The CDR3 length is 12 residues. Trimming removed 4 bases at V and 7 bases at J, with 8 bases between. The germline V gene encodes CDR1 SNHLY and CDR2 FYNNEI. The CDR3 reads CASSGGANTIYF. The DNA for the CDR3 is TGTGCCAGCAGTGGAGGGGCTAACACCATATATTTT.

The chain employs TRBV4-3 and TRBJ2-7; D is ambiguous. Per germline, CDR1 LGHNA and CDR2 YSLEER. The CDR3 sequence is 15 residues long. Trimming left V 3 bases short and J 0 bases short, with 12 bases between. In DNA, the CDR3 is TGCGCCAGCAGCCAGGGCCGCGGACCCTCCTACGAGCAGTACTTC. As protein: CASSQGRGPSYEQYF.

The chain combines TRBV7-8 with TRBJ2-5; 8 nucleotides align to TRBD2. The CDR3 is 15 residues long. The germline V gene has CDR1 SGHVS and CDR2 FQNEAQ. The trim removed 7 bases at V and 5 bases at J, leaving 12 bases unmatched. This CDR3 is CASKAGGSSRETQYF. CDR3 nucleotides: TGTGCCAGCAAGGCGGGGGGATCGTCACGTGAGACCCAGTACTTC.

The gene calls are TRBV7-3 and TRBJ2-7; D is undetermined. Trimming cost V 1 base and J 6 bases, with 10 bases left between them. The CDR3 runs 13 residues. Per germline, CDR1 SGHTA and CDR2 FQGTGA. The CDR3 coding sequence is TGTGCCAGCAGCTTAAGCGTACTGAGCGAGCAGTACTTC. Translating gives CASSLSVLSEQYF.

This clone showed up just once. The CDR3 nucleotides are TGTGCCAGCAGCTTAACCCTAACAAATTCACCCCTCCACTTT. This encodes CASSLTLTNSPLHF. This sequence joins TRBV7-3 and TRBJ1-6; D call uncertain. Germline-derived CDR1 and CDR2 are SGHTA and FQGTGA. V gave up 0 bases and J gave up 7 bases, with 7 bases separating them. The CDR3 covers 14 residues.

The chain uses TRBV2 and TRBJ2-7; possibly TRBD1 or TRBD2 for D (6 bases each). Germline V gives CDR1 SNHLY, CDR2 FYNNEI. The V gene lost 8 bases and the J gene lost 10 bases, with 15 bases spanning the gap. CDR3 length: 11 amino acids. CDR3 DNA: TGTGCCAGCTCGGAGGGGGGTCCTCAGTACTTC. It yields the protein CASSEGGPQYF.

The rearrangement links TRBV28 to TRBJ1-2; 7 nucleotides line up with TRBD1. Germline assignment: CDR1 MDHEN and CDR2 SYDVKM. This CDR3 has 16 amino acids. The junction had 12 bases not matched to a gene; V was cut back by 4 bases and J by 4 bases. The CDR3 is CASSYLEGARLYGYTF. CDR3 coding DNA: TGTGCCAGCAGTTATCTCGAGGGGGCCCGGCTCTATGGCTACACCTTC.

The chain uses TRBV2 and TRBJ1-3; no definite D call. The germline V gene encodes CDR1 SNHLY and CDR2 FYNNEI. Trimming removed 2 bases at V and 4 bases at J, with 9 bases between. This CDR3 comprises 14 residues. The CDR3 region is CASSEWAEGNTIYF. The CDR3 DNA reads TGTGCCAGCAGTGAATGGGCAGAAGGAAACACCATATATTTT.

The chain combines TRBV4-2 with TRBJ1-1; D remains ambiguous. CDR3 length: 12 amino acids. Trimming stripped 3 bases from V and 2 bases from J, with 4 bases between. Germline CDR1 LGHNA, CDR2 YNFKEQ. CDR3 nucleotide sequence: TGTGCCAGCAGCCAGTTCAACACTGAAGCTTTCTTT. It yields the protein CASSQFNTEAFF.

The sample holds one count of this clone. The chain uses TRBV5-1 and TRBJ1-2, with TRBD1 matching over 8 bases. This CDR3 contains 15 residues. Losses at the gene ends were 3 bases for V and 3 bases for J; bases not matched to a gene: 7. CDR1 SGHRS and CDR2 YFSETQ come from the germline V gene. CDR3 protein: CASSSTGGRHYGYTF. DNA of the CDR3: TGCGCCAGCAGCTCCACAGGGGGTAGGCACTATGGCTACACCTTC. Variable domain in full (rest from reference TRBV5-1 and TRBJ1-2): KAGVTQTPRYLIKTRGQQVTLSCSPISGHRSVSWYQQTPGQGLQFLFEYFSETQRNKGNFPGRFSGRQFSNSRSEMNVSTLELGDSALYLCASSSTGGRHYGYTFGSGTRLTVV.

This clone was observed once. This chain uses TRBV5-1 with TRBJ2-2; 7 bases map to TRBD2. Germline V gives CDR1 SGHRS, CDR2 YFSETQ. This CDR3 has 15 amino acids. V gave up 9 bases and J gave up 3 bases; unmatched junction bases: 11. The CDR3 loop is CATGGGDRYTGELFF. CDR3 sequence (DNA): TGCGCCACGGGAGGTGGGGACCGATACACCGGGGAGCTGTTTTTT. Complete variable domain (other parts from reference TRBV5-1 and TRBJ2-2): KAGVTQTPRYLIKTRGQQVTLSCSPISGHRSVSWYQQTPGQGLQFLFEYFSETQRNKGNFPGRFSGRQFSNSRSEMNVSTLELGDSALYLCATGGGDRYTGELFFGEGSRLTVL.

The CDR3 loop is CASSQVVGAREKLFF. As DNA, the CDR3 is TGCGCCAGCAGCCAAGTGGTGGGGGCCCGAGAAAAACTGTTTTTT. This rearrangement joins TRBV4-1 to TRBJ1-4, with D possibly TRBD1 on 6 matching bases. Trimming pared 1 base from V and 8 bases from J, leaving 14 bases between. CDR3 length equals 15 residues. The V gene's germline CDR1 is MGHRA and CDR2 YSYEKL.

Turning to this clone: In the same sample, other DNA sequences code for this CDR3. The chain employs TRBV5-4 and TRBJ2-7; no clear D gene. V lost 3 bases and J 10 bases, leaving 14 bases between the germline ends. This CDR3 spans 12 amino acids. Germline CDR1 and CDR2: SGHNT and YYREEE (reference sequence). The CDR3 region has the DNA TGTGCCAGCAGCTACACTAATTCCGAACAGTACTTC. Its translation: CASSYTNSEQYF.

The V and J genes are TRBV30 and TRBJ2-3; D perhaps matches TRBD1 (8 bases). This CDR3 spans 15 amino acids. Germline lookup yields CDR1 GTSNPN and CDR2 SVGIG (reference sequence). Trimming removed 2 bases at V and 4 bases at J, with 16 bases between. CDR3 nucleotides: TGTGCCTGGAGTCCCCGGACAGGGAGGGCAGATACGCAGTATTTT. It codes for CAWSPRTGRADTQYF.

J is TRBJ2-1 and V is TRBV5-1; 7 nucleotides agree with TRBD1. Germline V CDR1 and CDR2: SGHRS, YFSETQ. The CDR3 is 14 residues long. After removal of 7 bases from V and 7 bases from J, the junction contained 11 bases not matched to a gene. For the CDR3, the DNA is TGCGCCAGCTCCTCAGAACAGGGGTGGAATGAGCAGTTCTTC. Translation: CASSSEQGWNEQFF.